Here is one T cell receptor beta chain with its context. The data originate from a study of cytomegalovirus exposure and HLA in healthy donors. The CDR3 length is 15 residues. V gave up 3 bases and J gave up 1 base, with 13 bases separating them. Looked up from germline, CDR1 is SGHTA and CDR2 is FQGNSA. Amplification used 60 Vbeta primers and 13 Jbeta primers. The method was immunoSEQ multiplex PCR; TCRdb's version includes in-frame clones alone and lacks a portion of them. The sample lists about 180,000 clones, around three quarters seen once, with around 0.69% in the top ten. This sequence originates from a woman in her thirties or forties in good health and CMV-seronegative. The sequencing sample was made of PBMCs. The chain carries TRBV7-2 and TRBJ2-7, with D possibly matching TRBD1 (6 bases). The CDR3, as DNA: TGTGCCAGCAGCTTTAACAGGGCCACTTCCTACGAGCAGTACTTC. Encoded protein: CASSFNRATSYEQYF.